The 10 T cell receptor beta chains listed next were all sequenced from one sample in a study of blood T cell repertoires in COVID-19. The method was immunoSEQ multiplex PCR; TCRdb's version includes in-frame clones alone and lacks a portion of them. The sample has roughly 83,000 clones, about 88% seen once; the top ten hold about 8%. Sequenced material: peripheral blood. The receptors shown here come from a man older than 75 with active or convalescent COVID-19.

This rearrangement joins TRBV6-5 to TRBJ2-7; TRBD1 aligns across 11 bases. V was pared by 6 bases and J by 4 bases, with 2 bases of the junction left unmatched. The CDR3 is 13 residues long. The germline gives CDR1 MNHEY, CDR2 SVGAGI. DNA for the CDR3: TGTGCCAGCAGCCGGGACAGGGGGTACGAGCAGTACGTC. Its protein product is CASSRDRGYEQYV.

The chain joins TRBV6-4 to TRBJ1-1; TRBD1 is a possible D gene (6 bases). The germline gives CDR1 MRHNA, CDR2 SNTAGT. V was trimmed by 3 bases and J by 4 bases, leaving 12 bases between them. CDR3 length equals 14 residues. The CDR3 loop reads CASSEDRRATEAFF. The DNA of the CDR3 is TGTGCCAGCAGTGAAGACAGGAGAGCCACTGAAGCTTTCTTT.

This clone was seen just once. CDR3 sequence: CASSLGGTIFTEAFF. As DNA, the CDR3 is TGTGCCAGCAGTTTAGGCGGGACTATCTTCACTGAAGCTTTCTTT. This sequence joins TRBV28 and TRBJ1-1; a possible D gene is TRBD1 (5 bases). The CDR3 loop spans 15 amino acids. CDR1 is MDHEN and CDR2 is SYDVKM in the germline V gene. V was pared by 2 bases and J by 4 bases, with 14 bases between.

The rearrangement uses TRBV4-2 and TRBJ2-1; 8 bases are shared with TRBD2. J lost 6 bases, V lost 0 bases, and 7 bases had no gene match. The CDR3 spans 16 residues. Germline V gene data show CDR1 as LGHNA and CDR2 as YNFKEQ. The CDR3 protein is CASSQDPSGLGNEQFF. As DNA, the CDR3 is TGTGCCAGCAGCCAAGATCCTAGCGGGTTAGGCAATGAGCAGTTCTTC.

V and J are TRBV5-4 and TRBJ2-5, with D possibly TRBD2 on 5 matching bases. V gave up 4 bases and J gave up 5 bases, with 18 bases separating them. The CDR3 extends over 15 amino acids. Germline loops: CDR1 SGHNT, CDR2 YYREEE (reference sequence). CDR3 loop: CASSPRGSGLETQYF. The CDR3 bases are TGTGCCAGCAGCCCGCGAGGTTCGGGGTTGGAGACCCAGTACTTC.

The gene calls are TRBV5-1 and TRBJ2-7; the match to TRBD1 covers 9 bases. CDR1 and CDR2 from the germline V gene are SGHRS and YFSETQ. The ends lost 5 bases at V and 0 bases at J; junction bases unmatched: 6. The length of the CDR3 is 15 residues. In DNA form, the CDR3 reads TGCGCCAGCAGACTGGGACAGGGAAGCTCCTACGAGCAGTACGTC. Its protein product is CASRLGQGSSYEQYV.

The chain joins TRBV4-2 to TRBJ2-1, with a weak D call TRBD2 (6 bases). The germline V gene has CDR1 LGHNA and CDR2 YNFKEQ. Trimming took 4 bases from V and 10 from J, leaving 23 bases between them. This CDR3 has 16 residues. CDR3 in amino acids: CASSPNPSERVREQFF. CDR3 nucleotides: TGTGCCAGCAGCCCTAATCCTAGCGAGCGCGTTCGGGAGCAGTTCTTC.

The chain has TRBV5-1 and TRBJ2-2; tentatively, D is TRBD1 (5 bases). The germline V and J ends were trimmed by 0 bases and 9 bases, with 18 bases remaining between them. The CDR3 has 16 amino acids. Germline values: CDR1 SGHRS, CDR2 YFSETQ. The CDR3 DNA sequence: TGCGCCAGCAGCTTGGCCTCGTTTCAGGGTAATCGGGAGCTGTTTTTT. It translates to CASSLASFQGNRELFF.

The V call is TRBV5-5, the J call TRBJ1-4; 8 nucleotides line up with TRBD1. Per germline, CDR1 SGHKS and CDR2 YYEKEE (reference sequence). Trimming removed 2 bases from V and 7 bases from J; junction bases left unmatched: 7. The CDR3 is made up of 15 amino acids. The CDR3 here is CASSLNGQGFEKLFF. CDR3 coding DNA: TGTGCCAGCAGCTTAAACGGACAGGGATTTGAAAAACTGTTTTTT.

The chain combines TRBV5-1 with TRBJ1-1; no clear D gene. The CDR3 consists of 13 residues. Germline V gives CDR1 SGHRS, CDR2 YFSETQ. Trimming took 0 bases from V and 6 from J, leaving 9 bases between them. This CDR3 reads CASSLVVSSEAFF. The CDR3 coding sequence is TGCGCCAGCAGCTTGGTTGTGAGCTCTGAAGCTTTCTTT.